This T cell receptor (beta chain) was found in a study of blood T cell repertoires in COVID-19. Study background: The study drew acute and convalescent COVID-19 samples from the United States, Italy and Spain.

Authors' analysis steps: The assay estimated nucleated cells by amplifying reference gene primers. Some clones are missing from TCRdb's copy, which holds only in-frame ones; the method was immunoSEQ multiplex PCR. For V, J and clone size, that table is used; D and trimming come from the DNA. The table has approximately 300,000 clones, approximately 89% seen once. The germline CDR1 and CDR2 sequences are MNHEY and SVGAGI. The CDR3 is made up of 15 amino acids. V shed 7 bases, J shed 8 bases, and the junction held 13 bases outside the gene matches. Participants, 18 to 89 years old, spanned more than 20 US areas. The study assigned cohorts using participant-reported clinical history.

The J gene is TRBJ1-4, the V gene TRBV6-5, with 7 bases aligning to TRBD1. The clonotype originates from a woman younger than 45 who had recovered from COVID-19. Sample: PBMCs or T cells enriched from blood (not recorded which). The CDR3 is CASNPTQGSREKLFF. CDR3 nucleotide sequence: TGTGCCAGCAACCCAACACAGGGGTCAAGAGAAAAACTGTTTTTT.